These T cell receptor beta chains were read from a single sample in a study of T cell repertoires in aging, cancer and after chemotherapy. TCRdb fed the multiplex PCR reads into MiXCR, producing one record per CDR3 protein. The top ten hold 45% of the sample, which has some 5,000 distinct CDR3 sequences, under 40% seen once. Sample: blood. The receptors derive from a human donor with a blood cancer. CDR3s include the opening cysteine and the closing phenylalanine or tryptophan. A D gene is named only where the DNA matches it firmly. Rows give clone size only sometimes, using once, few, many, or a class for an expanded clone.

TRBV24-1	NA	TRBJ1-2	NA	TGTGCCACCAGTGATCATCAGGGGGGCTACACCTTC	CATSDHQGGYTF
TRBV5-6	NA	TRBJ1-2	TRBD1	TGTGCCAGCAGCCGGGACAGATTTGACTATGGCTACACCTTC	CASSRDRFDYGYTF
TRBV7-9	NA	TRBJ1-2	NA	TGTGCCAGCACCGATTACGAGGGACCCAGGATGGGGGGCTACACCTTC	CASTDYEGPRMGGYTF
TRBV20-1	NA	TRBJ2-2	TRBD2	TGCAGTGCTAGAGATCTAGCGGGGGGCACCGGGGAGCTGTTTTTT	CSARDLAGGTGELFF
TRBV15	medium-sized	TRBJ2-3	TRBD2	TGTGCCACCAGCAGAGACCTAGCGGGGGGAGACGATACGCAGTATTTT	CATSRDLAGGDDTQYF
TRBV5-1	NA	TRBJ1-1	NA	TGCGCCAGCAGCCCGGGGGTCACTGAAGCTTTCTTT	CASSPGVTEAFF
TRBV10-3	NA	TRBJ1-2	NA	TGTGCCATCAGTGAGACTGACTATGGCTACACCTTC	CAISETDYGYTF
TRBV7-9	NA	TRBJ1-2	TRBD1	TGTGCCAGCAGCTTGGGGACAGGGGATGGCTACACCTTC	CASSLGTGDGYTF
TRBV15	NA	TRBJ2-1	NA	TGTGCCACCAGCAGAGACCCCCGGGTGCGTGAGCAGTTCTTC	CATSRDPRVREQFF
TRBV20-1	NA	TRBJ1-6	NA	TGCAGTGCTATGGAGGGGTTGACCTATAATTCACCCCTCCACTTT	CSAMEGLTYNSPLHF
TRBV19	NA	TRBJ2-2	TRBD2	TGTGCCAGTAGTATATGGCGGGGGGGCACCGGGGAGCTGTTTTTT	CASSIWRGGTGELFF
TRBV5-5	NA	TRBJ1-3	NA	TGTGCCAGCAGCTCCATCAGACAGGTCTCTGGAAACACCATATATTTT	CASSSIRQVSGNTIYF
TRBV6-5	few	TRBJ2-5	NA	TGTGCCAGCAGTCACCGGGGGTACCAAGAGACCCAGTACTTC	CASSHRGYQETQYF
TRBV7-6	few	TRBJ2-1	TRBD2	TGTGCCAGCAGCTTAGCCCCGCAGACTAGCGGGGGGGCATACAATGAGCAGTTCTTC	CASSLAPQTSGGAYNEQFF
TRBV20-1	NA	TRBJ2-1	NA	TGCAGTGCTGCGCCGGGACTCCTGGCCCTGGGAGAGCAGTTCTTC	CSAAPGLLALGEQFF
TRBV10-3	NA	TRBJ1-1	NA	TGTGCCATCAGTGAGCCTGAGACGCGGGCTGAAGCTTTCTTT	CAISEPETRAEAFF
TRBV6-5	few	TRBJ1-2	NA	TGTGCCAGCAGTTACGGCCGTAACTATGGCTACACCTTC	CASSYGRNYGYTF
TRBV19	once	TRBJ1-5	NA	TGTGCCAGTAGTATGGCCTGGGGTCCCGGCAATCAGCCCCAGCATTTT	CASSMAWGPGNQPQHF
TRBV20-1	NA	TRBJ1-2	NA	TGCAGTGCTAACAGGGCACCGCGGGGCTACACCTTC	CSANRAPRGYTF
TRBV21-1	NA	TRBJ1-6	NA	TGTGCCAGCAGCAAAGGGACCGGGACAGGGGGGAAGAATTCACCCCTCCACTTT	CASSKGTGTGGKNSPLHF
TRBV5-4	few	TRBJ2-3	NA	TGTGCCAGCAGCCCACGATATAGCACAGATACGCAGTATTTT	CASSPRYSTDTQYF
TRBV30	few	TRBJ1-2	NA	TGTGCCTGGACCGTCCACACTGGCTATGGCTACACCTTC	CAWTVHTGYGYTF
TRBV27	NA	TRBJ1-3	NA	TGTGCCAGCAGAAGACAGGCAAACTCTGGAAACACCATATATTTT	CASRRQANSGNTIYF
TRBV29-1	hyperexpanded	TRBJ2-3	NA	TGCAGCGGGAAAGATAAGCCCGTCACAGATACGCAGTATTTT	CSGKDKPVTDTQYF
TRBV6-1	NA	TRBJ1-6	TRBD1	TGTGCCAGCAGTCGGGACAGAATTAATTCACCCCTCCACTTT	CASSRDRINSPLHF
TRBV27	few	TRBJ2-7	TRBD1	TGTGCCAGCAGTGAGTCCTCCGGGACAGGGACCTACGAGCAGTACTTC	CASSESSGTGTYEQYF
TRBV27	NA	TRBJ1-6	NA	TGTGCCAGCAGCCAAGGACCGATATATAATAAGGATTCACCCCTCCACTTT	CASSQGPIYNKDSPLHF
TRBV6-5	NA	TRBJ1-1	NA	TGTGCCAGCAGTGACGAGACAGTGATGTTGAGGTACACTGAAGCTTTCTTT	CASSDETVMLRYTEAFF
TRBV19	NA	TRBJ1-6	TRBD1	TGTGCCAGTAGTTCGCCCGGACAGGGAAGTTCACCCCTCCACTTT	CASSSPGQGSSPLHF
TRBV6-5	few	TRBJ2-7	NA	TGTGCCAGCAGACAAAGAGACGGAACCTACGAGCAGTACTTC	CASRQRDGTYEQYF
TRBV27	few	TRBJ2-2	NA	TGTGCCAGCACCCTGATCGTAGGGACCGGGGAGCTGTTTTTT	CASTLIVGTGELFF
TRBV15	NA	TRBJ1-5	NA	TGTGCCACCAGCAGAGATCATACAAACAAATCCAATCAGCCCCAGCATTTT	CATSRDHTNKSNQPQHF
TRBV18	NA	TRBJ2-7	NA	TGTGCCAGCTCACCAACCGTCCAGTACGAGCAGTACTTC	CASSPTVQYEQYF
TRBV20-1	NA	TRBJ1-2	NA	TGCAGTGCTAGTCGCGGGGGGCTGCCTTCTAGCTATGGCTACACCTTC	CSASRGGLPSSYGYTF
TRBV27	NA	TRBJ2-1	NA	TGTGCCAGCAGTCCCGCGGTCTTTGATGAGCAGTTCTTC	CASSPAVFDEQFF
TRBV30	few	TRBJ1-1	TRBD1	TGTGCCTGGACAGGGGGCTATAACACTGAAGCTTTCTTT	CAWTGGYNTEAFF
TRBV5-1	NA	TRBJ1-4	NA	TGCGCCAGCAGCTTGGCCCCGTTGCACGACGATGAAAAACTGTTTTTT	CASSLAPLHDDEKLFF
TRBV25-1	NA	TRBJ1-2	NA	TGTGCCAGCAGTGACCCGGACATAGCTAACTATGGCTACACCTTC	CASSDPDIANYGYTF
TRBV6-1	NA	TRBJ1-5	TRBD1	TGTGCCAGCAGTGAAGGGGACAGGGGATACCGAGCAATCAGTCCCCAGCATTTT	CASSEGDRGYRAISPQHF